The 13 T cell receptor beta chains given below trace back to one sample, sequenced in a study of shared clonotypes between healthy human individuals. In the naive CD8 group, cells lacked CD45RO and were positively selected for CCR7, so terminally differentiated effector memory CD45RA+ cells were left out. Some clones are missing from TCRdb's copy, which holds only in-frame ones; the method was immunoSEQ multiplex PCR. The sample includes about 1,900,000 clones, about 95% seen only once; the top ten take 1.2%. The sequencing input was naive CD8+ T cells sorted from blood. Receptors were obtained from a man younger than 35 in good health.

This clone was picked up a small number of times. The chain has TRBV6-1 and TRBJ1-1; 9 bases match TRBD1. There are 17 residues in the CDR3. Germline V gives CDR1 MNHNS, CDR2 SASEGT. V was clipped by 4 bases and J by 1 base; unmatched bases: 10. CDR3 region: CASSALNRGLENTEAFF. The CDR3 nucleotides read TGTGCCAGCAGTGCATTAAACAGGGGGCTGGAGAACACTGAAGCTTTCTTT.

DNA for the CDR3: TGCGCCAGCAGTGAGTATGGGGCTAGCGCCGTCCAAGAGACCCAGTACTTC. Its translation is CASSEYGASAVQETQYF. This rearrangement joins TRBV10-2 to TRBJ2-5; TRBD2 is a possible D gene (6 bases). The CDR3 consists of 17 residues. From germline, CDR1 is WSHSY and CDR2 SAAADI. Trimming stripped 1 base from V and 1 base from J, with 16 bases between.

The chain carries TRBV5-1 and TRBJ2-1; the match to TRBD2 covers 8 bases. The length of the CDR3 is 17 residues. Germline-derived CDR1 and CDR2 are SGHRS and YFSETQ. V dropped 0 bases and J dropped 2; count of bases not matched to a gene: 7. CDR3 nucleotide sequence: TGCGCCAGCAGCTTGGCCAAAGCGGGAGTCCCCTACAATGAGCAGTTCTTC. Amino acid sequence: CASSLAKAGVPYNEQFF.

CDR3 loop: CAISDNLSGSYEQYF. CDR3 bases: TGTGCCATCAGTGATAATCTGTCGGGTTCCTACGAGCAGTACTTC. The V call is TRBV10-3, the J call TRBJ2-7; D uncertain. The CDR3 is 15 amino acids. The ends were cut back, 3 bases at V and 1 base at J, with 13 bases in the middle. The germline CDR1 and CDR2 sequences are ENHRY and SYGVKD.

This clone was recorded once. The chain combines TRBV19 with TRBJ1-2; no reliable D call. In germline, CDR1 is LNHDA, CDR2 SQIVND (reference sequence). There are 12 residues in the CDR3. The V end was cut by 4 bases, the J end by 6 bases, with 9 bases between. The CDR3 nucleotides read TGTGCCAGTAGTAGGACGGAGAATGGCTACACCTTC. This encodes CASSRTENGYTF.

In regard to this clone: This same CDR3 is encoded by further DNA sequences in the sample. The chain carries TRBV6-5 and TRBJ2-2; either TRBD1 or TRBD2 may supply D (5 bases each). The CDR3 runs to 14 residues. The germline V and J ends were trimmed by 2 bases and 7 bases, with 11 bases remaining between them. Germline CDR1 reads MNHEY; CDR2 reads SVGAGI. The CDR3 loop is CASSYTGGGGELFF. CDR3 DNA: TGTGCCAGCAGTTACACAGGAGGAGGCGGGGAGCTGTTTTTT.

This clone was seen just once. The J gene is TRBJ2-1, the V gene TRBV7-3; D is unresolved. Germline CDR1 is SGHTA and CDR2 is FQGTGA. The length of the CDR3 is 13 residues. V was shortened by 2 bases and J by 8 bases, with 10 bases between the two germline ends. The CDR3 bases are TGTGCCAGCAGCTTACTGGGCCTTGATGAGCAGTTCTTC. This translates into CASSLLGLDEQFF.

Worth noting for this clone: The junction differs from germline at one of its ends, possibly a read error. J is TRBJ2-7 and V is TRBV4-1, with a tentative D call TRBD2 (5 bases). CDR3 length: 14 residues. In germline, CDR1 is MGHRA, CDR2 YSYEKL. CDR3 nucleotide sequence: TGCGCCAGCAGCCAAACTAGTTTCTCCAACGAGCAGTACTTC. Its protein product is CASSQTSFSNEQYF.

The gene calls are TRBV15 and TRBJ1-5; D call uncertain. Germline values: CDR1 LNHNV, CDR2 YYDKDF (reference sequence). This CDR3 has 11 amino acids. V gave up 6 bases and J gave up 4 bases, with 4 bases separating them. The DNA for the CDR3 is TGTGCCACCAGTATTAATCAGCCCCAGCATTTT. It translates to CATSINQPQHF.

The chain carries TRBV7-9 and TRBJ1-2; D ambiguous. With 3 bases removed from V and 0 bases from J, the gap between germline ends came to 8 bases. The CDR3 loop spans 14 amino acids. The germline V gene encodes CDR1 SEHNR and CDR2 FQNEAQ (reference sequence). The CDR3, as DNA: TGTGCCAGCAGCTTTCAACCCGCTAACTATGGCTACACCTTC. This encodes CASSFQPANYGYTF.

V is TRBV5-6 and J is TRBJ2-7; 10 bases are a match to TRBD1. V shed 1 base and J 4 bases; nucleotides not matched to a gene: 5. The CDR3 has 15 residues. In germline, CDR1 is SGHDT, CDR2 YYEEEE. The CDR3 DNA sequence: TGTGCCAGCAGCTTGATGACAGGGGGCATTTACGAGCAGTACTTC. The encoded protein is CASSLMTGGIYEQYF.

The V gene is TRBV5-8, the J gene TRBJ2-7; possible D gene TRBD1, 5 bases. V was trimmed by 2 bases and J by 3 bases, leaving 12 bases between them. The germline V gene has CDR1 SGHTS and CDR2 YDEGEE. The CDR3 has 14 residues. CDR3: CASSFLGVSYEQYF. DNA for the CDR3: TGTGCCAGCAGCTTTTTAGGGGTGAGCTACGAGCAGTACTTC.

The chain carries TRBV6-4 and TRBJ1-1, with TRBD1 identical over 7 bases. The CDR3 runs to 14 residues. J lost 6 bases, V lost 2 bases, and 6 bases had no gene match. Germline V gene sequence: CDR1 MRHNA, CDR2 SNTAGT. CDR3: CASSDRQGSAEAFF. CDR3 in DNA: TGTGCCAGCAGTGACCGACAGGGCTCGGCTGAAGCTTTCTTT.